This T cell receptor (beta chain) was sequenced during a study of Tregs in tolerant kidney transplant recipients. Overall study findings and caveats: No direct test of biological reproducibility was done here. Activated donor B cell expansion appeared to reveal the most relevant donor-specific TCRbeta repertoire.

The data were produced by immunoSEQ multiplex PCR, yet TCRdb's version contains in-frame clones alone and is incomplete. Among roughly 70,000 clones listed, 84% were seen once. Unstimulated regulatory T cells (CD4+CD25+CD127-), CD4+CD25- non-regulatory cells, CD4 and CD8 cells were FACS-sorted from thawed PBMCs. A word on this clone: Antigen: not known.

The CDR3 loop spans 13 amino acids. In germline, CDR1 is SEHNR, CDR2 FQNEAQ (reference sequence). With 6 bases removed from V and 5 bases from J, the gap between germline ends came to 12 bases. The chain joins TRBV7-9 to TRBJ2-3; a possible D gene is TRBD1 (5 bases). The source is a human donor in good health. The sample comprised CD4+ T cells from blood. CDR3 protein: CASSFDSLDTQYF. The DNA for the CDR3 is TGTGCCAGCAGTTTTGACAGCCTAGATACGCAGTATTTT.